Presented here are 25 T cell receptor beta chains from one specimen sequenced in a study of post-analysis software for immune sequencing data (dated by TCRdb to between 2015 and 2016). Overall study results and their limits: Roughly 5 TRBV segments, including TRBV5-6, TRBV5-1 and TRBV20-1, were significantly more frequent in patients than controls.

Libraries came from PCR. The sequencer listed for this sample is Illumina HiSeq 2500. To reduce PCR and sequencing biases, unique molecular identifiers were built into the TCR beta cDNA libraries. Starting from the raw public reads, TCRdb applied fastp trimming at Q25, assembled clones with MiXCR and retained in-frame beta chains. CDR3 protein duplicates are merged, each entry listing the most common genes and DNA. The sample profile shows over 150,000 distinct CDR3 sequences; about 32% of them were found once. The ten most abundant clones make up 1.5% of the sample. No cognate antigen is known for these TCRs. Material for sequencing was blood. The receptors stem from a girl aged 5 to 17 with multiple sclerosis.

This clonotype has a count of ten or more. The V gene is TRBV9, the J gene TRBJ2-5; 11 bases agree with TRBD2. This CDR3 is 16 amino acids long. V lost 2 bases and J lost 7; bases outside the gene matches: 10. Germline CDR1 and CDR2: SGDLS and YYNGEE. CDR3 amino acids: CASSVSGLADPGTQYF. In DNA form, the CDR3 reads TGTGCCAGCAGCGTGTCGGGACTAGCGGACCCGGGGACCCAGTACTTC.

The chain recombines TRBV4-1 with TRBJ1-1; unclear D gene. Germline V gives CDR1 MGHRA, CDR2 YSYEKL. The germline V and J ends were trimmed by 1 base and 3 bases, with 9 bases remaining between them. The CDR3 has 14 residues. CDR3 region: CASSQGGRDTEAFF. CDR3 nucleotide sequence: TGCGCCAGCAGCCAAGGGGGAAGGGACACTGAAGCTTTCTTT.

As for this clonotype: Mismatch with germline at one junction end may stem from a read error. The chain combines TRBV6-5 with TRBJ2-1, with 7 bases that match TRBD1. This CDR3 region has 16 residues. Germline V gives CDR1 MNHEY, CDR2 SVGAGI. CDR3 in amino acids: CASSYSTTGIHSEQFF. CDR3 bases: TGTGCCAGCAGCTACTCGACGACAGGGATCCACAGTGAGCAGTTCTTC.

This clonotype was picked up a small number of times. CDR3 in amino acids: CASSPAGGWNQPQHF. Written as DNA, the CDR3 is TGTGCCAGTAGCCCGGCGGGGGGTTGGAATCAGCCCCAGCATTTT. The V and J genes are TRBV19 and TRBJ1-5, with a possible D match to TRBD1 (5 bases). Deletions cut 6 bases from V and 4 bases from J, with 16 bases between. The CDR3 totals 15 residues. Germline CDR1 LNHDA, CDR2 SQIVND (reference sequence).

In this sample, this clonotype turned up many times. This chain uses TRBV7-3 with TRBJ1-1; no firm D call. V lost 1 base and J lost 5, with 8 bases in between. The germline V gene encodes CDR1 SGHTA and CDR2 FQGTGA. The CDR3 totals 13 residues. CDR3 loop: CASSLKRETEAFF. The CDR3 region has the DNA TGTGCCAGCAGCTTAAAACGGGAGACTGAAGCTTTCTTT.

This clonotype was detected many times. The chain uses TRBV10-3 and TRBJ1-6, with D perhaps matching TRBD1 (6 bases). Trimming pared 10 bases from V and 7 bases from J, leaving 17 bases between. The CDR3 contains 14 residues. Germline V gives CDR1 ENHRY, CDR2 SYGVKD. The CDR3 sequence is CASGAGTPNSPLHF. In DNA, the CDR3 is TGTGCCAGCGGGGCCGGGACACCGAATTCACCCCTCCACTTT.

This clonotype has ten or more counts. This chain links TRBV5-1 with TRBJ1-2; no clear D gene. Germline V lookup: CDR1 SGHRS, CDR2 YFSETQ. V dropped 4 bases and J dropped 1 base, with 5 bases sitting between them. The CDR3 totals 12 residues. CDR3 bases: TGCGCCAGCAGCAGAGATAACTATGGCTACACCTTC. It yields the protein CASSRDNYGYTF.

This clonotype has more than one count but fewer than ten. The chain recombines TRBV30 with TRBJ2-7; possibly TRBD1 for D (6 bases). The V gene's germline CDR1 is GTSNPN and CDR2 SVGIG (reference sequence). This CDR3 is built from 13 residues. Trimming removed 2 bases at V and 5 bases at J, with 13 bases between. The CDR3 bases are TGTGCCTGGAGTAGGGGGACGCTCAACGAGCAGTACTTC. Encoded protein: CAWSRGTLNEQYF.

This clonotype is medium-sized (0.01 to 0.1%) by share. CDR3 protein: CASSQVTSGSLETQYF. In DNA form, the CDR3 reads TGCGCCAGCAGCCAAGTAACTAGCGGGAGTTTGGAGACCCAGTACTTC. The chain joins TRBV4-1 to TRBJ2-5; 11 bases are shared with TRBD2. V trimming: 1 base; J trimming: 5 bases; junction bases outside the gene matches: 6. Germline-derived CDR1 and CDR2 are MGHRA and YSYEKL. This CDR3 contains 16 residues.

This clonotype was observed at least ten times. This chain uses TRBV9 with TRBJ1-2; no definite D call. This CDR3 is 12 amino acids long. Germline V lookup: CDR1 SGDLS, CDR2 YYNGEE. Trimming pared 0 bases from V and 6 bases from J, leaving 6 bases between. The CDR3, as DNA: TGTGCCAGCAGCGTAGACCGGGATGGCTACACCTTC. Amino acids: CASSVDRDGYTF.

Regarding this clonotype: This CDR3 fails to terminate in the conserved phenylalanine or tryptophan, so it likely reflects a read error. This chain uses TRBV5-6 with TRBJ2-5; D unresolved. Germline values: CDR1 SGHDT, CDR2 YYEEEE. The CDR3 is made up of 15 amino acids. This chain's CDR3 is CASNLAGGYQETQYI. The CDR3 bases are TGTGCCAGCAACTTGGCCGGTGGGTACCAAGAGACCCAGTACATC.

The chain employs TRBV5-6 and TRBJ2-1; either TRBD1 or TRBD2 may supply D (5 bases each). Germline V gene sequence: CDR1 SGHDT, CDR2 YYEEEE. The CDR3 length is 17 residues. Trimming pared 5 bases from V and 5 bases from J, leaving 23 bases between. CDR3 sequence reads: CASRFGWGQRDDNEQFF. CDR3 coding DNA: TGTGCCAGCAGGTTCGGGTGGGGCCAGAGGGACGACAATGAGCAGTTCTTC.

The V call is TRBV30, the J call TRBJ1-1; TRBD1 is a possible D gene (5 bases). Germline-derived CDR1 and CDR2 are GTSNPN and SVGIG (reference sequence). Trimming took 4 bases from V and 1 from J, leaving 16 bases between them. This CDR3 region has 15 residues. In DNA form, the CDR3 reads TGTGCCTGGAAGGGGCGGGTATCTCAGAACACTGAAGCTTTCTTT. Translating gives CAWKGRVSQNTEAFF.

The chain links TRBV10-1 to TRBJ1-5; D is ambiguous. This CDR3 spans 15 amino acids. Germline CDR1 WNHNN, CDR2 SYGVQD (reference sequence). V lost 10 bases and J 9 bases, leaving 25 bases between the germline ends. The CDR3 DNA sequence: TGCGCCACCGATCTTCGGGAGACCCTAAGGCGGCCCCAGCATTTT. Translating gives CATDLRETLRRPQHF.

Only a few counts were recorded for this clonotype. This sequence joins TRBV20-1 and TRBJ1-5; a possible D gene is TRBD1 (6 bases). The CDR3 extends over 14 amino acids. V was clipped by 4 bases and J by 1 base, with 11 bases between them. Germline lookup yields CDR1 DFQATT and CDR2 SNEGSKA (reference sequence). The CDR3 DNA reads TGCAGTGCTATTACAGGGAGCAGCAATCAGCCCCAGCATTTT. Its protein product is CSAITGSSNQPQHF.

The V gene is TRBV5-6, the J gene TRBJ2-4; a possible D gene is TRBD1 (5 bases). V was pared by 2 bases and J by 0 bases, with 12 bases between. The CDR3 is made up of 16 amino acids. Germline CDR1 is SGHDT and CDR2 is YYEEEE. This chain's CDR3 is CASSFWRQQAKNIQYF. CDR3 coding DNA: TGTGCCAGCAGCTTTTGGAGACAGCAAGCCAAAAACATTCAGTACTTC.

There are many counts of this clonotype. The chain employs TRBV9 and TRBJ2-7; no firm D call. The CDR3 is 14 amino acids. CDR1 is SGDLS and CDR2 is YYNGEE in the germline V gene. Between the trimmed V and J ends, which lost 2 bases and 6 bases, there was a span of 15 bases. CDR3 nucleotides: TGTGCCAGCAGCGTGTACTCGACCATCTCCGAGCAGTACTTC. Residues: CASSVYSTISEQYF.

The chain links TRBV9 to TRBJ2-5; 7 nucleotides line up with TRBD2. This CDR3 spans 16 amino acids. The V segment lost 0 bases and the J segment 3 bases; nucleotides outside the gene matches: 8. Per germline, CDR1 SGDLS and CDR2 YYNGEE. As DNA, the CDR3 is TGTGCCAGCAGCGTAGCTGAGACTAGCTTGGAAGAGACCCAGTACTTC. Its translation is CASSVAETSLEETQYF.

This clonotype has just a few counts. A clone one base away is much larger, so this may be a read error. The J gene is TRBJ2-1, the V gene TRBV5-1; no clear D. The germline V and J ends were trimmed by 0 bases and 7 bases, with 17 bases remaining between them. CDR1 SGHRS and CDR2 YFSETQ come from the germline V gene. This CDR3 has 16 amino acids. CDR3 nucleotides: TGCGCCAGCAGCTTGGCCCCATTGGAGACCACGAATGAGCAGTTCTTC. This gives the protein CASSLAPLETTNEQFF.

This clonotype appeared many times. This rearrangement joins TRBV10-3 to TRBJ2-7; the match to TRBD2 covers 10 bases. V lost 4 bases to trimming and J lost 4 bases; unmatched junction nucleotides: 10. This CDR3 is built from 16 residues. The germline CDR1 and CDR2 sequences are ENHRY and SYGVKD. CDR3 sequence (DNA): TGTGCCATCAGTGGGTCGGGGGTAGCGGGAGGATACGAGCAGTACTTC. As protein: CAISGSGVAGGYEQYF.

This clonotype was seen a single time. A read error may be the cause here, since a much bigger clone is one base away. The chain is built from TRBV29-1 and TRBJ2-4; no clear D. Between the trimmed V and J ends, which lost 3 bases and 13 bases, there was a span of 19 bases. Germline CDR1 reads SQVTM; CDR2 reads ANQGSEA. The CDR3 sequence is 13 residues long. The CDR3: CSVEGQAPTEQYF. CDR3 bases: TGCAGCGTTGAGGGCCAGGCCCCCACTGAGCAGTACTTC.

The V call is TRBV7-9, the J call TRBJ2-7; TRBD2 might be the D (6 bases). V shed 5 bases and J shed 9 bases, with 14 bases lying between them. Germline CDR1 is SEHNR and CDR2 is FQNEAQ (reference sequence). The CDR3 is 12 amino acids. This CDR3 is CASSPGTELQYF. For the CDR3, the DNA is TGTGCCAGCAGCCCCGGGACTGAACTGCAGTACTTC.

The V and J genes are TRBV27 and TRBJ1-1; TRBD1 matches at 7 bases. In germline, CDR1 is MNHEY, CDR2 SMNVEV (reference sequence). The CDR3 consists of 16 residues. Trimming cost V 5 bases and J 0 bases; bases outside gene matches: 9. In nucleotides, the CDR3 is TGTGCCAGCAGTCCCGGGACAGCTTATCTGAACACTGAAGCTTTCTTT. This gives the protein CASSPGTAYLNTEAFF.

The chain carries TRBV5-6 and TRBJ1-6; perhaps TRBD1 as D (6 bases). Germline CDR1 is SGHDT and CDR2 is YYEEEE. The CDR3 contains 14 residues. V was cut by 5 bases and J by 8 bases, with 14 bases left in between. The CDR3 DNA is TGTGCCAGCAGTCTCCAGGGGAGTGATTCACCCCTCCACTTT. Residues: CASSLQGSDSPLHF.

The chain combines TRBV12-3 or TRBV12-4 with TRBJ1-1; D possibly corresponds to TRBD1 (6 bases). The CDR3 runs to 15 residues. The ends were cut back, 5 bases at V and 1 base at J, with 14 bases in the middle. The CDR3 loop is CASSPWDITNTEAFF. In DNA, the CDR3 is TGTGCCAGCAGTCCCTGGGACATCACGAACACTGAAGCTTTCTTT.